A selection of T cell receptor beta chains follows, all from one sample in a study of T cells after yellow fever vaccination. From the 5' RACE reads, TCRdb called clonotypes with MiXCR, one entry per CDR3 protein. In the table there are around 110,000 distinct CDR3 sequences, around 8.6% of which are singletons. Sequenced here: CD8+ T cells sorted from PBMCs, sampled 45 days after the yellow fever booster vaccination. These receptors came from a man aged 25-45 years who received the YFV17D yellow fever vaccine. CDR3s include the opening cysteine and the closing phenylalanine or tryptophan. The D gene is left open where the match is weak. Size tells how often a clone was seen (once, few, many) or the class of an expanded clone, and some rows leave it out.

v_call	clone_size	d_call	j_call	cdr3_aa	cdr3_nt
TRBV12-3/TRBV12-4	many	NA	TRBJ2-1	CASSFGNEQFF	TGTGCCAGCAGTTTTGGCAATGAGCAGTTCTTC
TRBV2	many	NA	TRBJ1-1	CASSVPQQGVTEAFF	TGTGCCAGCAGTGTCCCACAACAGGGAGTCACTGAAGCTTTCTTT
TRBV27	many	NA	TRBJ2-1	CASSLVAASSYNEQFF	TGTGCCAGCAGTTTAGTCGCGGCGAGCTCCTACAATGAGCAGTTCTTC
TRBV29-1	many	NA	TRBJ2-2	CSVDPGTGELFF	TGCAGCGTTGACCCGGGGACCGGGGAGCTGTTTTTT
TRBV11-3	few	NA	TRBJ2-2	CASSPRAPF	TGTGCCAGCAGCCCTCGGGCCCCTTTT
TRBV7-9	many	TRBD2	TRBJ2-7	CASSSRPRDYKGYEQYF	TGTGCCAGCAGCTCGAGACCTAGGGACTATAAGGGCTACGAGCAGTACTTC
TRBV4-3	many	TRBD2	TRBJ2-7	CASSHSGGSYEQYF	TGCGCCAGCAGCCATAGCGGGGGGTCCTACGAGCAGTACTTC
TRBV7-9	many	NA	TRBJ2-7	CASSSASTNEQYF	TGTGCCAGCAGCTCAGCTTCTACTAACGAGCAGTACTTC
TRBV2	many	NA	TRBJ2-7	CASSDRRGTYEQYF	TGTGCCAGCAGTGATAGGCGGGGAACCTACGAGCAGTACTTC
TRBV6-1	NA	TRBD1	TRBJ2-7	CASLTGDRGLYEQYF	TGTGCCAGCCTCACCGGGGACAGAGGACTCTACGAGCAGTACTTC
TRBV7-9	many	NA	TRBJ2-1	CASSDGAGSYNEQFF	TGTGCCAGCAGCGACGGGGCGGGATCCTACAATGAGCAGTTCTTC
TRBV20-1	once	TRBD2	TRBJ2-1	CSARDPGISGTAYYNEQFF	TGCAGTGCTCGGGATCCGGGGATTAGCGGGACCGCATACTACAATGAGCAGTTCTTC
TRBV9	many	NA	TRBJ2-5	CASSVADMGGRQETQYF	TGTGCCAGCAGCGTAGCGGACATGGGGGGTAGACAAGAGACCCAGTACTTC
TRBV4-3	NA	NA	TRBJ2-7	CASSQVGKGEQYF	TGCGCCAGCAGCCAAGTCGGAAAGGGAGAGCAGTACTTC
TRBV7-9	many	TRBD1	TRBJ1-2	CASSPIQGDGNGYTF	TGTGCCAGCAGCCCAATACAGGGGGACGGCAATGGCTACACCTTC
TRBV6-2/TRBV6-3	NA	TRBD1	TRBJ2-1	CASSYPDRGQFF	TGTGCCAGCAGTTACCCCGACAGGGGGCAGTTCTTC
TRBV11-2	many	NA	TRBJ2-5	CASSSAGKETQYF	TGTGCCAGCAGCTCCGCGGGGAAAGAGACCCAGTACTTC
TRBV9	many	NA	TRBJ2-2	CASSAQGGGVTGELFF	TGTGCCAGCAGCGCCCAGGGGGGAGGGGTAACCGGGGAGCTGTTTTTT
TRBV20-1	few	TRBD2	TRBJ2-1	CSARSGLAGGPIMNEQFF	TGCAGTGCTAGATCGGGACTAGCGGGAGGGCCTATCATGAATGAGCAGTTCTTC
TRBV7-6	many	NA	TRBJ1-1	CASSLVRVGSPAFF	TGTGCCAGCAGCTTAGTCAGGGTCGGGAGTCCGGCTTTCTTT
TRBV12-3/TRBV12-4	few	TRBD2	TRBJ2-7	CASSSSSGPYEQYF	TGTGCCAGCAGTTCGTCTAGCGGCCCATACGAGCAGTACTTC
TRBV25-1	many	TRBD2	TRBJ2-7	CASSGGLAGVIGRQYF	TGTGCCAGCAGTGGAGGACTAGCGGGAGTAATTGGAAGGCAGTACTTC
TRBV9	many	NA	TRBJ1-2	CASSVGGEDGYTF	TGTGCCAGCAGCGTAGGGGGTGAAGATGGCTACACCTTC
TRBV9	many	TRBD2	TRBJ2-7	CASSVGTSGGNEQYF	TGTGCCAGCAGCGTCGGGACTAGCGGGGGCAACGAGCAGTACTTC
TRBV7-6	NA	TRBD1	TRBJ2-2	CASRYGGTGNTGELFF	TGTGCCAGCAGATACGGCGGGACAGGGAACACCGGGGAGCTGTTTTTT
TRBV19	few	NA	TRBJ1-2	CASSIATDYGYTF	TGTGCCAGTAGTATAGCCACTGACTATGGCTACACCTTC
TRBV7-9	many	NA	TRBJ2-3	CASSLGVDTQYF	TGTGCCAGCAGCTTGGGGGTTGATACGCAGTATTTT
TRBV9	many	TRBD1	TRBJ2-5	CASSSGTGPYQETQYF	TGTGCCAGCAGCAGTGGGACAGGCCCTTACCAAGAGACCCAGTACTTC
TRBV7-2	many	TRBD2	TRBJ2-7	CASSQSGTYSYEQYF	TGTGCCAGCAGCCAAAGCGGGACGTACTCCTACGAGCAGTACTTC
TRBV6-5	many	TRBD1	TRBJ2-7	CASSSYRGEYEQYF	TGTGCCAGCAGTTCTTACAGGGGGGAGTACGAGCAGTACTTC
TRBV9	many	TRBD1	TRBJ2-7	CASSVANTGAYEQYF	TGTGCCAGCAGCGTAGCCAATACAGGGGCCTACGAGCAGTACTTC
TRBV9	many	NA	TRBJ2-7	CASSAGHYYEQYF	TGTGCCAGCAGCGCGGGACACTACTACGAGCAGTACTTC
TRBV28	many	NA	TRBJ2-3	CASSSPRDHPDTQYF	TGTGCCAGCAGTTCCCCCCGGGACCACCCAGATACGCAGTATTTT
TRBV7-9	many	NA	TRBJ2-1	CASSLIGLHEQFF	TGTGCCAGCAGCTTAATCGGACTGCATGAGCAGTTCTTC
TRBV20-1	many	TRBD1	TRBJ2-7	CSADELQGAREQYF	TGCAGTGCTGACGAACTACAGGGGGCGCGGGAGCAGTACTTC
TRBV10-2	many	NA	TRBJ2-5	CASSEFYQETQYF	TGCGCCAGCAGTGAGTTCTACCAAGAGACCCAGTACTTC
TRBV11-2	NA	NA	TRBJ2-3	CASSLSNGGASTDTQYF	TGTGCCAGCAGCTTATCCAATGGTGGAGCTAGCACAGATACGCAGTATTTT
TRBV29-1	many	NA	TRBJ2-3	CSAEGGTEGTDTQYF	TGCAGCGCAGAGGGCGGGACGGAGGGCACAGATACGCAGTATTTT
TRBV21-1	NA	NA	TRBJ2-5	CASSKLGKDFEAQYF	TGTGCCAGCAGCAAACTGGGGAAGGATTTCGAGGCCCAGTACTTC
TRBV6-5	many	TRBD2	TRBJ2-1	CASSYPRTSGSHDEQFF	TGTGCCAGCAGTTACCCTCGGACTAGCGGGAGTCACGATGAGCAGTTCTTC
TRBV15	NA	NA	TRBJ1-6	CATSRDLIAGKDNSPLHF	TGTGCCACCAGCAGAGATCTTATTGCGGGGAAGGACAATTCACCCCTCCACTTT
TRBV28	NA	TRBD1	TRBJ2-1	CASVRDSSYNEQFF	TGTGCCAGTGTCCGGGACAGCTCCTACAATGAGCAGTTCTTC
TRBV5-5	many	NA	TRBJ2-1	CASSPVSLDYEQFF	TGTGCCAGCAGCCCGGTTAGCCTCGACTATGAGCAGTTCTTC
TRBV29-1	NA	TRBD2	TRBJ2-1	CSGLSGSGEQFF	TGCAGCGGCCTTAGCGGGAGCGGTGAGCAGTTCTTC
TRBV4-3	NA	TRBD1	TRBJ2-1	CVSSQAPPEAGTAYNEQFF	TGCGTCAGCAGCCAAGCCCCCCCAGAAGCCGGGACAGCCTACAATGAGCAGTTCTTC
TRBV25-1	many	NA	TRBJ1-1	CASSDIGVNTEAFF	TGTGCCAGCAGTGATATAGGGGTGAACACTGAAGCTTTCTTT
TRBV7-9	many	NA	TRBJ2-2	CASSLSTGELFF	TGTGCCAGCAGCCTAAGCACCGGGGAGCTGTTTTTT
TRBV5-1	few	TRBD2	TRBJ2-6	CASRISGNSGANVLTF	TGCGCCAGCAGGATAAGCGGGAACTCTGGGGCCAACGTCCTGACTTTC
TRBV25-1	many	NA	TRBJ2-2	CASSELIAVNGELFF	TGTGCCAGCAGTGAGTTGATAGCGGTTAACGGGGAGCTGTTTTTT
TRBV2	few	NA	TRBJ2-1	CTFSPPQASSHPDYEQFF	TGTACCTTCAGTCCTCCTCAGGCTAGTTCGCACCCGGACTATGAGCAGTTCTTC
TRBV11-2	few	NA	TRBJ1-2	CATLGGTKNYGYTF	TGTGCCACCCTGGGCGGGACAAAAAACTATGGCTACACCTTC
TRBV7-9	many	TRBD2	TRBJ2-1	CASSLNGLAGGREQFF	TGTGCCAGCAGCTTAAACGGACTAGCGGGAGGACGAGAGCAGTTCTTC
TRBV30	many	TRBD1	TRBJ2-7	CAWSVGQVFYEQYF	TGTGCCTGGAGTGTGGGACAGGTGTTCTACGAGCAGTACTTC